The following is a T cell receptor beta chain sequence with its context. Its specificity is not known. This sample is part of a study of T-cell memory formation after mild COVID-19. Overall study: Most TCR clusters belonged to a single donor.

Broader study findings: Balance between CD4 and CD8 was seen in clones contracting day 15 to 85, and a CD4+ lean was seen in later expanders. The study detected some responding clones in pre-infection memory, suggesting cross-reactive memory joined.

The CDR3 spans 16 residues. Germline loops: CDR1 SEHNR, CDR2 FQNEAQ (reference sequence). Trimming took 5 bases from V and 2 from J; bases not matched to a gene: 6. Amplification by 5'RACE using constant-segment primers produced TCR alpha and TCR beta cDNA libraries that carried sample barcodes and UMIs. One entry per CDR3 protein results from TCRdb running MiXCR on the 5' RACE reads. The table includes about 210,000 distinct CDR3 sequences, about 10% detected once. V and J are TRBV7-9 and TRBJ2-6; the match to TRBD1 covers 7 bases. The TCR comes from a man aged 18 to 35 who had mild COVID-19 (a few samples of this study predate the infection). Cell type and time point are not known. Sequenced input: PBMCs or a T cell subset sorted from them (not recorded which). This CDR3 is CASSALTGTGANVLTF. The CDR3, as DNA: TGTGCCAGCAGCGCGCTGACAGGGACTGGGGCCAACGTCCTGACTTTC.